Below are 8 T cell receptor beta chains sequenced from a single sample in a study of T cell changes during pregnancy in multiple sclerosis. Data came from immunoSEQ multiplex PCR; TCRdb stores just in-frame clones and leaves some out. The table has under 25,000 clones, more than 85% seen once; the top ten hold approximately 7.7%. Sequenced material: CD8+ T cells from peripheral blood mononuclear cells, taken after pregnancy. These receptors all come from a female donor with multiple sclerosis, enrolled in a pregnancy study.

This clone was found a few times. The chain joins TRBV5-1 to TRBJ1-1, with 8 positions matching TRBD1. The CDR3 spans 14 residues. From germline, CDR1 is SGHRS and CDR2 YFSETQ. Trimming cost V 4 bases and J 6 bases; bases outside gene matches: 8. CDR3 in DNA: TGCGCCAGCAGCAAAGGGACAGGCCAATCTGAAGCTTTCTTT. The encoded protein is CASSKGTGQSEAFF.

The rearrangement uses TRBV5-1 and TRBJ1-1, with D possibly TRBD1 on 5 matching bases. CDR1 is SGHRS and CDR2 is YFSETQ in the germline V gene. Trimming shortened V by 4 bases and J by 5 bases, and 15 bases separated the two germline ends. The CDR3 has 14 residues. The chain's CDR3 is CASSIGPQGTEAFF. CDR3 nucleotide sequence: TGCGCCAGCAGCATCGGACCCCAGGGAACTGAAGCTTTCTTT.

Regarding this clone: Given a much more abundant clone one base away, this may be a read error. The sample holds other DNA sequences that translate to the same CDR3. The V gene is TRBV6-4, the J gene TRBJ2-2; D uncertain. Germline CDR1 and CDR2: MRHNA and SNTAGT. The CDR3 has 13 amino acids. Trimming removed 4 bases at V and 1 base at J, with 4 bases between. CDR3 nucleotides: TGTGCCAGCAGTGCAGGGAACACCGGGGAGCTGTTTTTT. Its translation: CASSAGNTGELFF.

CDR3 bases: TGCGCCAGCAGGGGCGCCAATGAGCAGTTCTTC. Encoded protein: CASRGANEQFF. The chain recombines TRBV10-2 with TRBJ2-1; D unresolved. V was clipped by 6 bases and J by 6 bases, with 6 bases between them. From germline, CDR1 is WSHSY and CDR2 SAAADI. There are 11 residues in the CDR3.

The V gene is TRBV10-1, the J gene TRBJ1-5; perhaps TRBD1 as D (5 bases). Per germline, CDR1 WNHNN and CDR2 SYGVQD (reference sequence). Trimming shortened V by 4 bases and J by 3 bases, and 19 bases separated the two germline ends. The CDR3 spans 17 residues. CDR3 residues: CASSGRKGDSHNQPQHF. For the CDR3, the DNA is TGCGCCAGCAGTGGGAGAAAAGGGGACTCCCACAATCAGCCCCAGCATTTT.

This sequence joins TRBV20-1 and TRBJ1-4, with TRBD1 matching over 7 bases. The CDR3 consists of 10 residues. Germline values: CDR1 DFQATT, CDR2 SNEGSKA (reference sequence). V dropped 6 bases and J dropped 12; count of bases not matched to a gene: 4. The CDR3 loop is CSAVQGELFF. The CDR3 bases are TGCAGTGCCGTTCAGGGGGAACTGTTTTTT.

As DNA, the CDR3 is TGTGCCAGTAGCACAGGGGATGGCTACACCTTC. Its translation is CASSTGDGYTF. The J gene is TRBJ1-2, the V gene TRBV19; 7 positions match TRBD1. This CDR3 has 11 residues. Trimming removed 6 bases from V and 6 bases from J; junction bases left unmatched: 1. The germline CDR1 and CDR2 sequences are LNHDA and SQIVND (reference sequence).

The rearrangement joins TRBV6-1 to TRBJ1-5; a possible D gene is TRBD1 (6 bases). This CDR3 contains 15 residues. The V gene lost 7 bases and the J gene lost 2 bases, with 15 bases spanning the gap. CDR1 and CDR2 (germline): MNHNS, SASEGT. The CDR3 spells CASNTRWGRNQPQHF. CDR3 in DNA: TGTGCCAGCAATACTAGATGGGGGCGCAATCAGCCCCAGCATTTT.